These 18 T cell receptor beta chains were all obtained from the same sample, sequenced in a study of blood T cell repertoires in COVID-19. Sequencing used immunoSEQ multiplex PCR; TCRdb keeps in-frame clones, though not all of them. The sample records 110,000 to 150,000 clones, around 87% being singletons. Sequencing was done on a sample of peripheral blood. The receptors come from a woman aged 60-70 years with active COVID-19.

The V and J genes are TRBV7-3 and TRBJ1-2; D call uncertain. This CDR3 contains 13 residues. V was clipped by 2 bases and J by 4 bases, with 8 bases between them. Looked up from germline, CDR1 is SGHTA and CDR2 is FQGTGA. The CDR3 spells CASSLERAYGYTF. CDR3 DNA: TGTGCCAGCAGCTTAGAGAGGGCCTATGGCTACACCTTC.

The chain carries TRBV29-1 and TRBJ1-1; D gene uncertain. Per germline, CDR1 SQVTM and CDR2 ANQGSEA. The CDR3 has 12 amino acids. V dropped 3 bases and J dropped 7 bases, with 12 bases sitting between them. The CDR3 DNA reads TGCAGCGTTGAGGTTTTACCCGGTGAAGCTTTCTTT. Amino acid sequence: CSVEVLPGEAFF. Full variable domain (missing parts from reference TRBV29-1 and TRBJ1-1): SAVISQKPSRDICQRGTSLTIQCQVDSQVTMMFWYRQQPGQSLTLIATANQGSEATYESGFVIDKFPISRPNLTFSTLTVSNMSPEDSSIYLCSVEVLPGEAFFGQGTRLTVV.

The CDR3 bases are TGTGCCAGCAGCCCCGGGACTAAGGGTCGCCAAGAGACCCAGTACTTC. This gives the protein CASSPGTKGRQETQYF. This chain uses TRBV5-8 with TRBJ2-5; 7 nucleotides agree with TRBD2. The CDR3 contains 16 residues. The germline V gene encodes CDR1 SGHTS and CDR2 YDEGEE. The junction had 10 bases not matched to a gene; V was cut back by 4 bases and J by 1 base.

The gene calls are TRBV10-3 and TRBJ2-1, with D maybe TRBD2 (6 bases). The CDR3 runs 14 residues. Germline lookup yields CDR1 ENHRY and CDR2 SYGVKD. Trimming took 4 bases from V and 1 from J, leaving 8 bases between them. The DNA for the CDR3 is TGTGCCATCAGTGGTGGGGGGTCCTACAATGAGCAGTTCTTC. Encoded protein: CAISGGGSYNEQFF.

The CDR3, as DNA: TGTGCCAGCAGCTTACCCTTCGGCGGGAGCGAGTCCTACGAGCAGTACTTC. This sequence encodes CASSLPFGGSESYEQYF. This chain uses TRBV7-2 with TRBJ2-7; TRBD2 matches at 7 bases. CDR1 is SGHTA, CDR2 FQGNSA, per germline. Losses at the gene ends were 2 bases for V and 1 base for J; bases not matched to a gene: 11. CDR3 length equals 17 residues.

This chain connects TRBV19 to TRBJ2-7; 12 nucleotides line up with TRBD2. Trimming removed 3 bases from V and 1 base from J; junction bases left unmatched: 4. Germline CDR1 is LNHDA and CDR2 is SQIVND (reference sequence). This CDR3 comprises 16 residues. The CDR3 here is CASSITTSGSSYEQYF. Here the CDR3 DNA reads TGTGCCAGTAGTATCACGACTAGCGGGAGTTCCTACGAGCAGTACTTC.

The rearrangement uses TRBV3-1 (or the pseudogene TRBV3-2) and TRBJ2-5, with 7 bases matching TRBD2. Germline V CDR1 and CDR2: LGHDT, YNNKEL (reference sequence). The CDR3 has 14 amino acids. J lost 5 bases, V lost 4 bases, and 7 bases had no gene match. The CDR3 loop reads CASSPQAGRETQYF. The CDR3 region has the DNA TGTGCCAGCAGCCCCCAAGCGGGAAGGGAGACCCAGTACTTC.

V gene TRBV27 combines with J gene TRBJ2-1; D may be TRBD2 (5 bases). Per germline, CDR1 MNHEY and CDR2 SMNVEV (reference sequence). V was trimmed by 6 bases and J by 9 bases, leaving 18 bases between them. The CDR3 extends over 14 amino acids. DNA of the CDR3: TGTGCCAGCAGAAGATTGAGGGAGAGTGGTGAGCAGTTCTTC. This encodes CASRRLRESGEQFF.

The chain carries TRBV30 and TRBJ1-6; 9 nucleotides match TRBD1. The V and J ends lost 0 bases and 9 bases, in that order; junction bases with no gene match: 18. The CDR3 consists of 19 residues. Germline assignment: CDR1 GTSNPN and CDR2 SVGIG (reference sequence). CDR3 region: CAWSVDFGTGSPWRSPLHF. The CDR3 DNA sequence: TGTGCCTGGAGTGTAGACTTCGGGACAGGGAGTCCCTGGCGTTCACCCCTCCACTTT.

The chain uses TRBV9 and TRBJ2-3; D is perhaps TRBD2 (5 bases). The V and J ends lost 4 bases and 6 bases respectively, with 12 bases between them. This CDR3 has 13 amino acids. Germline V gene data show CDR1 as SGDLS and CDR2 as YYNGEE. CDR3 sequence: CASSPGISDTQYF. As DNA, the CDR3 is TGTGCCAGCAGCCCCGGGATCTCCGATACGCAGTATTTT.

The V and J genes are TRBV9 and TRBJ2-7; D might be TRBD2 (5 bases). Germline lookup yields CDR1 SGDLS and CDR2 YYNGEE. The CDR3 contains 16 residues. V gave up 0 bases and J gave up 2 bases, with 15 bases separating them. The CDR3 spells CASSVAEGGLAYEQYF. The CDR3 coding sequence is TGTGCCAGCAGCGTAGCTGAGGGTGGATTGGCCTACGAGCAGTACTTC.

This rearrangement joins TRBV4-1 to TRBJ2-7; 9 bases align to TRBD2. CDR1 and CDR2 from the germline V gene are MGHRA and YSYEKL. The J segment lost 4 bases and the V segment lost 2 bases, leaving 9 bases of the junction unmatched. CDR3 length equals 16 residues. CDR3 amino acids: CASSQPLSSGSYEQYF. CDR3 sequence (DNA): TGCGCCAGCAGCCAACCCCTGAGTAGCGGGAGTTACGAGCAGTACTTC.

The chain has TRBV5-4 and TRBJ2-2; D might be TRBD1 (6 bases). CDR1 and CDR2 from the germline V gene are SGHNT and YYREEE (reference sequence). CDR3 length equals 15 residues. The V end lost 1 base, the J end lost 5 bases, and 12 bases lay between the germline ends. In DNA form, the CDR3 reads TGTGCCAGCAGCTTGAGGCAGGGGCAAACCGGGGAGCTGTTTTTT. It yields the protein CASSLRQGQTGELFF.

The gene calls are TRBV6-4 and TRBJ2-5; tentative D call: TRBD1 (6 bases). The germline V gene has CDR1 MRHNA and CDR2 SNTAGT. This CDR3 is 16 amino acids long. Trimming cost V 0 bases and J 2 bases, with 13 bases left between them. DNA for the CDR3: TGTGCCAGCAGTGACTCGTTAAAGGGGGTTCAAGAGACCCAGTACTTC. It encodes CASSDSLKGVQETQYF.

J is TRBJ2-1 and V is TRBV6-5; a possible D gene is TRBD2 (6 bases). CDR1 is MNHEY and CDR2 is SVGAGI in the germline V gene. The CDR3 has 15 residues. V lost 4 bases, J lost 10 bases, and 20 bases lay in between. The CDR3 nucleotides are TGTGCCAGCAGTTTTTACGGGACTTCTCCCTTCGAGCAGTTCTTC. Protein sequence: CASSFYGTSPFEQFF.

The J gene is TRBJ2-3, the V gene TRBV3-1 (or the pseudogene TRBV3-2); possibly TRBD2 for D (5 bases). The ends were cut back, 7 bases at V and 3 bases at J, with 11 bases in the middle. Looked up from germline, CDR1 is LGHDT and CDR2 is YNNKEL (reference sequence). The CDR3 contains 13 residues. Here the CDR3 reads CASNRGGTDTQYF. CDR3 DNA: TGTGCCAGCAACCGGGGTGGGACAGATACGCAGTATTTT.

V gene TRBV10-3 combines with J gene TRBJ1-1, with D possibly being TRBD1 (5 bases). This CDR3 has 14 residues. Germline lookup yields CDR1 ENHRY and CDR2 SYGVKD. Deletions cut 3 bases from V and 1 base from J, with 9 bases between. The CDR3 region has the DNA TGTGCCATCAGTGAACAGGCCAGGAACACTGAAGCTTTCTTT. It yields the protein CAISEQARNTEAFF.

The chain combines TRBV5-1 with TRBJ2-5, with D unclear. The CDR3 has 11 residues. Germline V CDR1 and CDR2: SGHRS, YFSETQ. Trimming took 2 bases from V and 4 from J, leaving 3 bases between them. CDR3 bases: TGCGCCAGCAGCTTCGGAGAGACCCAGTACTTC. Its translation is CASSFGETQYF.